The 7 T cell receptor beta chains below all came from one sample that was sequenced in a study of CD8 T cells in Susac syndrome. It was with random hexamers that roughly 0.5 to 1 ug RNA was reverse transcribed. TCRdb analysed the immunoSEQ multiplex PCR reads with MiXCR anew, one entry per CDR3 protein. The sample contains some 120,000 distinct CDR3 sequences, around 94% of which appear only once. What was sequenced was CD4+ T cells from PBMCs. Receptors originate from a human donor in good health.

V gene TRBV7-2 combines with J gene TRBJ2-7, with 9 bases matching TRBD2. V shed 3 bases and J 4 bases; nucleotides not matched to a gene: 7. The CDR3 extends over 15 amino acids. From germline, CDR1 is SGHTA and CDR2 FQGNSA. The CDR3 coding sequence is TGTGCCAGCAGCTTTTCAGGGGGACTAGCTTACGAGCAGTACTTC. Translation: CASSFSGGLAYEQYF.

V and J are TRBV7-8 and TRBJ1-1; a possible D gene is TRBD1 (5 bases). The CDR3 loop spans 15 amino acids. Germline V lookup: CDR1 SGHVS, CDR2 FQNEAQ. V lost 6 bases and J lost 1, with 15 bases in between. The CDR3 DNA is TGTGCCAGCAGGAGACTGGCAGGGTCGAACACTGAAGCTTTCTTT. Encoded protein: CASRRLAGSNTEAFF.

This clonotype was picked up one time. This sequence joins TRBV5-1 and TRBJ2-1; TRBD1 might be the D (8 bases). The ends were cut back, 4 bases at V and 9 bases at J, with 20 bases in the middle. This CDR3 spans 15 amino acids. Looked up from germline, CDR1 is SGHRS and CDR2 is YFSETQ. CDR3 protein: CASSQGATGGGEQFF. The CDR3 bases are TGCGCCAGCAGCCAGGGGGCGACGGGCGGGGGTGAGCAGTTCTTC.

The CDR3 loop is CASSPTGRDQPQHF. The CDR3 region has the DNA TGTGCCAGCAGTCCGACAGGGCGAGATCAGCCCCAGCATTTT. J is TRBJ1-5 and V is TRBV12-3 or TRBV12-4; 7 nucleotides agree with TRBD1. Losses at the gene ends were 5 bases for V and 5 bases for J; bases not matched to a gene: 6. The CDR3 covers 14 residues.

This clonotype was recorded once. The chain has TRBV10-3 and TRBJ2-7; maybe TRBD1 (6 bases). Trimming removed 4 bases from V and 2 bases from J, with 12 bases in between. The CDR3 is 14 residues long. Germline CDR1 and CDR2: ENHRY and SYGVKD. CDR3 nucleotide sequence: TGTGCCATCAGTGGAAAGGGGGACCCCTACGAGCAGTACTTC. Encoded protein: CAISGKGDPYEQYF.

This clonotype appeared once. V usage is TRBV20-1 and J usage is TRBJ1-1, with no clear D. CDR1 and CDR2 (germline): DFQATT, SNEGSKA (reference sequence). This CDR3 spans 13 amino acids. V was shortened by 6 bases and J by 4 bases, with 15 bases between the two germline ends. The CDR3 DNA is TGCAGTGCCGGAGGCGGGGTCGGCACTGAAGCTTTCTTT. Translation gives CSAGGGVGTEAFF.

The chain uses TRBV13 and TRBJ2-1; a possible D gene is TRBD1 (6 bases). Germline-derived CDR1 and CDR2 are PRHDT and FYEKMQ (reference sequence). Between the trimmed V and J ends, which lost 2 bases and 5 bases, there was a span of 13 bases. The CDR3 totals 15 residues. DNA for the CDR3: TGTGCCAGCAGCTTACCACAGGGTGTCAACAATGAGCAGTTCTTC. This encodes CASSLPQGVNNEQFF. Full variable domain (remainder filled in from reference TRBV13 and TRBJ2-1): AAGVIQSPRHLIKEKRETATLKCYPIPRHDTVYWYQQGPGQDPQFLISFYEKMQSDKGSIPDRFSAQQFSDYHSELNMSSLELGDSALYFCASSLPQGVNNEQFFGPGTRLTVL.